This TCR beta chain originates from a study of blood T cells in healthy people across ages. A J-beta primer mix and a sample-barcoded 5' primer were used in a second PCR of roughly 6 to 11 cycles. TCRdb re-called the 5' RACE reads through MiXCR, storing one row per CDR3 protein. Altogether 650,000 to 1,000,000 distinct CDR3 sequences are present, roughly 46% being singletons, with the ten largest covering approximately 18%. This clonotype was counted at least ten times. The CDR3 consists of 14 residues. The V gene's germline CDR1 is SGHRS and CDR2 YFSETQ. With 8 bases clipped from V and 4 bases from J, the junction kept 6 bases outside the gene matches.

Sequenced input: blood. This TCR came from a man at least 80 years old in good health. The rearrangement uses TRBV5-1 and TRBJ2-5, with 12 bases matching TRBD1. The CDR3 DNA reads as TGCGCCAGTTCCGGGACAGGGGGCCCAGAGACCCAGTACTTC. As protein: CASSGTGGPETQYF.